This T cell receptor (beta chain) was observed in a study of early T cells in non-severe SARS-CoV-2 infection. Study-wide context: Alpha and beta chains were unpaired, from unsorted whole-blood bulk RNA.

Per the germline V gene, CDR1 is MDHEN and CDR2 is SYDVKM. Trimming took 5 bases from V and 5 from J, leaving 12 bases between them. The CDR3 consists of 13 residues. Attachment of unique molecular identifiers to individual cDNA molecules was performed. TCRdb re-derived calls from the 5' RACE reads in MiXCR, one entry per CDR3 protein. The sample lists tens of thousands of distinct CDR3 sequences; around 5% were seen once. This clonotype was seen more than once but under ten times. Sequenced sample: whole blood. V usage is TRBV28 and J usage is TRBJ2-5; no reliable D call. This clonotype originated in an adult who was a healthcare worker with PCR-confirmed SARS-CoV-2 infection or an uninfected control (not recorded which). The CDR3 DNA is TGTGCCAGCAGTCCCTCGGCGCGGGAGACCCAGTACTTC. It codes for CASSPSARETQYF. Supplemented by reference TRBV28 and TRBJ2-5, the full variable domain reads DVKVTQSSRYLVKRTGEKVFLECVQDMDHENMFWYRQDPGLGLRLIYFSYDVKMKEKGDIPEGYSVSREKKERFSLILESASTNQTSMYLCASSPSARETQYFGPGTRLLVL.